This TCR beta chain appears in the sequencing data of a study of control samples from healthy donors and cancer patients. Assay: immunoSEQ multiplex PCR; the TCRdb copy retains only in-frame clones and omits some. In the table there are roughly 120,000 clones, approximately 90% of which are singletons. The junction had 12 bases not matched to a gene; V was cut back by 6 bases and J by 5 bases. CDR1 and CDR2 (germline): SNHLY, FYNNEI. This CDR3 is built from 16 residues. This clonotype was sampled from a woman aged 18-29 years in good health. Sequenced: blood. The V call is TRBV2, the J call TRBJ2-2; TRBD2 aligns across 7 bases. The chain's CDR3 is CASRAREGGRTGELFF. CDR3 sequence (DNA): TGTGCCAGCAGGGCCAGGGAGGGCGGTAGGACCGGGGAGCTGTTTTTT.